This entry is about one T cell receptor beta chain. Healthy Caucasians, and only they, were the donors. Trimming removed 5 bases at V and 3 bases at J, with 13 bases between. In germline, CDR1 is LGHNT, CDR2 FRNRAP. This CDR3 has 14 residues. The sample comes from a study of identical twins. Unique molecular identifiers were present on the cDNA, and a universal primer site came from template switching. Each CDR3 protein gets one entry after TCRdb re-called the 5' RACE reads with MiXCR. The table includes around 530,000 distinct CDR3 sequences, approximately 16% detected once. The data also belong to a second study, concerning yellow fever vaccine responses in identical twins. That report adds: Twins reportedly showed a vaccine T cell response that seemed partly convergent and partly personalized.

The clonotype was recovered from a woman in her late teens or twenties in good health. Input material: CD4+ T cells sorted from blood. The V and J genes are TRBV12-5 and TRBJ1-2, with unresolved D. The CDR3 protein is CASGPREQDYGYTF. CDR3 DNA sequence: TGTGCTAGTGGTCCGCGGGAACAAGACTATGGCTACACCTTC.